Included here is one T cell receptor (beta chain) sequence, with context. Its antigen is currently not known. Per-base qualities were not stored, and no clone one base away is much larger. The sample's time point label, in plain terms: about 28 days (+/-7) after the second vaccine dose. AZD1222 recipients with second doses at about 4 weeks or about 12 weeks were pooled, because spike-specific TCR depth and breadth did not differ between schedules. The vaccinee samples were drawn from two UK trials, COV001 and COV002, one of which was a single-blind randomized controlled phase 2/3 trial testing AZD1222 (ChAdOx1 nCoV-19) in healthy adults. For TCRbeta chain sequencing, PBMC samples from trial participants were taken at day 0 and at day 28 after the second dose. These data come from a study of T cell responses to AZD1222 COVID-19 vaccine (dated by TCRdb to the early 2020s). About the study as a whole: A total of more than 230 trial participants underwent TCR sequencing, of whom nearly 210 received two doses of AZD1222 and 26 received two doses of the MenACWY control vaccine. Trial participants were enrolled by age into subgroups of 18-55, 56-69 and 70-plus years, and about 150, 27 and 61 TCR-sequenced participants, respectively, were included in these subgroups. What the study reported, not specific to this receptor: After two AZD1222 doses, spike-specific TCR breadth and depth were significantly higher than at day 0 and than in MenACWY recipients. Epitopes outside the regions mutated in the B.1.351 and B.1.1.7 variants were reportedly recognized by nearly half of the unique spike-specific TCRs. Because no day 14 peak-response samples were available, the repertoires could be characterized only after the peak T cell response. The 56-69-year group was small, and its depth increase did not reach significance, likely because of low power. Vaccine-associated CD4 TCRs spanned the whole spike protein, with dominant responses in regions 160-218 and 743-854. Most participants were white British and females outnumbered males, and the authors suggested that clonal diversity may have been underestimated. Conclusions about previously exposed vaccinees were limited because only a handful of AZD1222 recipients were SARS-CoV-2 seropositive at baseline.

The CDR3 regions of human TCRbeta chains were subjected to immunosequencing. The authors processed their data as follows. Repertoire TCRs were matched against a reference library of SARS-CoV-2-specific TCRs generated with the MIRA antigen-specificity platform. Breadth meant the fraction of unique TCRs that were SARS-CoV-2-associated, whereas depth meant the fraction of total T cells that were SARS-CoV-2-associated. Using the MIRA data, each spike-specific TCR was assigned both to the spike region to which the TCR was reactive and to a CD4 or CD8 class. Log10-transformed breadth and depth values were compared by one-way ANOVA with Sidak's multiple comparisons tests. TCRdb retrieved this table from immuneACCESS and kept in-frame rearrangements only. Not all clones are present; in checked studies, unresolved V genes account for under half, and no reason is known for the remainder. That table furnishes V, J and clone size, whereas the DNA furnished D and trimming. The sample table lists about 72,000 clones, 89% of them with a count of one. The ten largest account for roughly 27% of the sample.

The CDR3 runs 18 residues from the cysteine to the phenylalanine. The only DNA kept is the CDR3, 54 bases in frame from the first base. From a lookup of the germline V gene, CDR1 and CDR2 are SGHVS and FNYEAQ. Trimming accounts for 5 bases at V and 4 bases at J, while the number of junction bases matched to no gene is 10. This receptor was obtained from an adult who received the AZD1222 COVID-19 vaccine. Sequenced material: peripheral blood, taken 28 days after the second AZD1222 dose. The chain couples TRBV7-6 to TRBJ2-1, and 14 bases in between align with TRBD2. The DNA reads TGTGCCAGCAGCCCAGACCCGGGACTAGCGGGAGCTTACAATGAGCAGTTCTTC. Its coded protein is CASSPDPGLAGAYNEQFF.